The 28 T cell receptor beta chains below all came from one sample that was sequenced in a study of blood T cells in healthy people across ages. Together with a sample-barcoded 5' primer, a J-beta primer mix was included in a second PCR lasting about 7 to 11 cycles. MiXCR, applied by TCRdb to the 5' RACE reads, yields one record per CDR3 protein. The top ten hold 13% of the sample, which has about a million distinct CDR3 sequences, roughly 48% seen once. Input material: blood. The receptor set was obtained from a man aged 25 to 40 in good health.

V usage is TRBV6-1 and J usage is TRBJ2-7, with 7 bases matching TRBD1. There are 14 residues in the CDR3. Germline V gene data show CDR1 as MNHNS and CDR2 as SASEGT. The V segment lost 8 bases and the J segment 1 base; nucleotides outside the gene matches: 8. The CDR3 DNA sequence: TGTGCCAGCCTAGGGACAGTACTTTCCTACGAGCAGTACTTC. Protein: CASLGTVLSYEQYF.

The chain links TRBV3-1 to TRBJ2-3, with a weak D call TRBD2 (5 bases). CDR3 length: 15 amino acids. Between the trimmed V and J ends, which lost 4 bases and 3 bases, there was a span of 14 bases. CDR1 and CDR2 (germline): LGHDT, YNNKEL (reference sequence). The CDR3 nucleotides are TGTGCCAGCAGCCTCTACAGCGGTCGTACAGATACGCAGTATTTT. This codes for CASSLYSGRTDTQYF.

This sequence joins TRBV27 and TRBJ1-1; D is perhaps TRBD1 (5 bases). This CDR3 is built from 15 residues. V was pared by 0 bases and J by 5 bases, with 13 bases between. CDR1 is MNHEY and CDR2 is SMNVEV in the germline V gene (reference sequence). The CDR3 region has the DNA TGTGCCAGCAGTTTATCGACGACGGGGGGGACTGAAGCTTTCTTT. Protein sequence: CASSLSTTGGTEAFF.

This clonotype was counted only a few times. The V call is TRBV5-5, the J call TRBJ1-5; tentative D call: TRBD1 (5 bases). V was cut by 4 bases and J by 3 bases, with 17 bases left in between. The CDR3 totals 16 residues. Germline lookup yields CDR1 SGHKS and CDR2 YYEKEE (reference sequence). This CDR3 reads CASSVGDHRYNQPQHF. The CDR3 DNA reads TGTGCCAGCAGCGTGGGGGACCATCGATACAATCAGCCCCAGCATTTT.

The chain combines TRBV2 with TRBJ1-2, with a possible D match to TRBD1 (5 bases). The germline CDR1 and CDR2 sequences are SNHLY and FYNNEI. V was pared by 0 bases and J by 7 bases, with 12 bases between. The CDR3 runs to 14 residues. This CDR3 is CASSEAGAGSGYTF. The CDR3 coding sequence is TGTGCCAGCAGTGAAGCCGGGGCAGGGAGTGGCTACACCTTC. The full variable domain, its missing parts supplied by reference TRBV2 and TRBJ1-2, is EPEVTQTPSHQVTQMGQEVILRCVPISNHLYFYWYRQILGQKVEFLVSFYNNEISEKSEIFDDQFSVERPDGSNFTLKIRSTKLEDSAMYFCASSEAGAGSGYTFGSGTRLTVV.

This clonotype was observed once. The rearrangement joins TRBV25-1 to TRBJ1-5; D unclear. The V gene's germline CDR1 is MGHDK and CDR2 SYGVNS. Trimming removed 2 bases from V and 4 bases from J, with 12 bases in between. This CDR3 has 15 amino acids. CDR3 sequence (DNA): TGTGCCAGCAGTGAAAGTGGGGTAGTAAATCAGCCCCAGCATTTT. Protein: CASSESGVVNQPQHF.

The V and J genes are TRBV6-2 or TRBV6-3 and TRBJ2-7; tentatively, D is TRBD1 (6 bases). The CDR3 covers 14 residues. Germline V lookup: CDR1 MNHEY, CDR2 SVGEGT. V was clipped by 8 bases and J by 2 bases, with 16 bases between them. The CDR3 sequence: CASHRDTRTYEQYF. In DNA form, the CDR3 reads TGTGCCAGCCATAGGGACACCCGGACCTACGAGCAGTACTTC.

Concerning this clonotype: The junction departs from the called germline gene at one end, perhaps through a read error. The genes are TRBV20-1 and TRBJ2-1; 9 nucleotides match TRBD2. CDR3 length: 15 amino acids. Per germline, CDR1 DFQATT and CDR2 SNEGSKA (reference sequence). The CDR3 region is CSASLGTSYYSEQFF. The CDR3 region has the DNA TGCAGTGCTAGTCTAGGGACTAGCTACTACAGTGAGCAGTTCTTC.

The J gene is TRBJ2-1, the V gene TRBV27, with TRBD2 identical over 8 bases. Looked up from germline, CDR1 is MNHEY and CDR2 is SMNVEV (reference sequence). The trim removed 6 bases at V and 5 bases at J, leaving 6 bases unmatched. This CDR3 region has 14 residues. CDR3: CASSEGRGDNEQFF. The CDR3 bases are TGTGCCAGCAGCGAGGGGCGGGGGGACAATGAGCAGTTCTTC.

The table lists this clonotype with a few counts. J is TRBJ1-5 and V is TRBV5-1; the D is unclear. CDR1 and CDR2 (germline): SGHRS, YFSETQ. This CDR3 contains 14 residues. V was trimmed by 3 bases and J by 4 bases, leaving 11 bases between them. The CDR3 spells CASSYAGLNQPQHF. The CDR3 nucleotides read TGCGCCAGCAGCTATGCAGGCTTGAATCAGCCCCAGCATTTT.

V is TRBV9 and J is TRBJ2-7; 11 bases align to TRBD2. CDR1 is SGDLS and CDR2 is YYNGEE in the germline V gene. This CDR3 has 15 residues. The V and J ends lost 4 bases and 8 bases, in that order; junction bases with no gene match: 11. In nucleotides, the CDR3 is TGTGCCAGCAGCTACTCCGGGACTAGCGGCGAAAAGCAGTACTTC. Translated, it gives CASSYSGTSGEKQYF.

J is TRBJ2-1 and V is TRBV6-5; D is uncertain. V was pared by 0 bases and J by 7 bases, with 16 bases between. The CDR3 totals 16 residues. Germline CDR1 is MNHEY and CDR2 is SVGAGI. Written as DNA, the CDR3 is TGTGCCAGCAGTTACTCGAAAGTTAGCAGTAAGAATGAGCAGTTCTTC. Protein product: CASSYSKVSSKNEQFF.

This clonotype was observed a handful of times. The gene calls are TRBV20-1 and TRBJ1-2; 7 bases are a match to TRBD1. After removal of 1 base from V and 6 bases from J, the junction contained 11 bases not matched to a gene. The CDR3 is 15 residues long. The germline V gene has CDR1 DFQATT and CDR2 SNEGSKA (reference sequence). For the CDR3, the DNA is TGCAGTGCTAGAGTGCCGAACAGGGGCAGCGATGGCTACACCTTC. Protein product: CSARVPNRGSDGYTF.

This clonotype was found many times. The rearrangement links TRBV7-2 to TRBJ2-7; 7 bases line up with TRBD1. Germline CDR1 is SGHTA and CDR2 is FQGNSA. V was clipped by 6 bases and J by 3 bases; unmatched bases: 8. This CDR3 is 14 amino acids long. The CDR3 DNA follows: TGTGCCAGCAGTCCGCGACAGGGTCTCTACGAGCAGTACTTC. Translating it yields CASSPRQGLYEQYF.

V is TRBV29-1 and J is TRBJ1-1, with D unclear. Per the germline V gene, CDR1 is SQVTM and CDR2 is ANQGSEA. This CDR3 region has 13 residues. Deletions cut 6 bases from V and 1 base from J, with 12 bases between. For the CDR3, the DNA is TGCAGCGTCCGCCTGTGGGGGAACACTGAAGCTTTCTTT. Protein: CSVRLWGNTEAFF.

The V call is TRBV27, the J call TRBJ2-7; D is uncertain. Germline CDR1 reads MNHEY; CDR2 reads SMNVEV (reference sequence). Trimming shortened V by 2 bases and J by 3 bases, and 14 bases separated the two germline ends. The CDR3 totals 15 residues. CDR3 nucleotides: TGTGCCAGCAGTTTAATCGGCCAACCGGGCTACGAGCAGTACTTC. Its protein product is CASSLIGQPGYEQYF.

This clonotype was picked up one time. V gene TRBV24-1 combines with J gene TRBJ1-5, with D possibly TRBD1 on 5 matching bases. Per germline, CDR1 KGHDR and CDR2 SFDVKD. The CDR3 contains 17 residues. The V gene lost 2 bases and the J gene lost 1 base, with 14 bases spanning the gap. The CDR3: CATSDSETDLSNQPQHF. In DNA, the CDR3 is TGTGCCACCAGTGATTCCGAGACAGACTTAAGCAATCAGCCCCAGCATTTT.

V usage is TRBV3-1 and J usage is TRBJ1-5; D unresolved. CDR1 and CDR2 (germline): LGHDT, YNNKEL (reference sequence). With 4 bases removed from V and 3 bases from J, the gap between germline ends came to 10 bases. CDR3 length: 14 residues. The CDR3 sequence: CASSLPGLNQPQHF. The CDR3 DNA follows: TGTGCCAGCAGCCTCCCCGGGCTCAATCAGCCCCAGCATTTT.

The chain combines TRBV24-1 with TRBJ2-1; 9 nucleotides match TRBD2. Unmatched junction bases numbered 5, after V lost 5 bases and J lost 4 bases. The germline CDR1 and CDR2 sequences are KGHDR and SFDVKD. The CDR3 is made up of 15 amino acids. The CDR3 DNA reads TGTGCCACCAGTGCGGCGGCGGGGGGGTACAATGAGCAGTTCTTC. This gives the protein CATSAAAGGYNEQFF.

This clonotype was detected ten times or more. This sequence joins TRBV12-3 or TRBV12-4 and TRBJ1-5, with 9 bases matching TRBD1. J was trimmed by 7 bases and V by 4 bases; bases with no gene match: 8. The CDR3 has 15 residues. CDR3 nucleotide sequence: TGTGCCAGCAGTTACGACTCGGGACAGGGCCAGCCCCAGCATTTT. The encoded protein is CASSYDSGQGQPQHF.

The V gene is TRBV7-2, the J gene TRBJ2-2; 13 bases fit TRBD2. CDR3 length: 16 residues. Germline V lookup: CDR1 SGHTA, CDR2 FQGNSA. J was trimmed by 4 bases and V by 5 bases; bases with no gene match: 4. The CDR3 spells CASSPRLAGGTGELFF. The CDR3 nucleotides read TGTGCCAGCAGCCCCCGACTAGCGGGGGGCACCGGGGAGCTGTTTTTT.

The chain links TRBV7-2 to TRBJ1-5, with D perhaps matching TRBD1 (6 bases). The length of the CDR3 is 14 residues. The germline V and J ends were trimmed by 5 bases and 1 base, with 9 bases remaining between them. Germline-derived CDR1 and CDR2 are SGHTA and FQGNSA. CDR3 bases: TGTGCCAGCAGCGAAACAGGGAGCAATCAGCCCCAGCATTTT. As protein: CASSETGSNQPQHF.

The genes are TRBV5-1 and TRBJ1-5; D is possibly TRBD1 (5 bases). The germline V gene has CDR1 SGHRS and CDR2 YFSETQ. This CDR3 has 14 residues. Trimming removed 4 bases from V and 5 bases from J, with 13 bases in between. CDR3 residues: CASSDGLGDQPQHF. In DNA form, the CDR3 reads TGCGCCAGCAGCGATGGGTTGGGGGATCAGCCCCAGCATTTT.

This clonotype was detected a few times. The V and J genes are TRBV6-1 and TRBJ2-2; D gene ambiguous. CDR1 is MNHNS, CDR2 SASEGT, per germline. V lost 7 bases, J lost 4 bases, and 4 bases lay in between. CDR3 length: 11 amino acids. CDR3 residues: CASTRTGELFF. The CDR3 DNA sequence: TGTGCCAGCACCCGCACCGGGGAGCTGTTTTTT.

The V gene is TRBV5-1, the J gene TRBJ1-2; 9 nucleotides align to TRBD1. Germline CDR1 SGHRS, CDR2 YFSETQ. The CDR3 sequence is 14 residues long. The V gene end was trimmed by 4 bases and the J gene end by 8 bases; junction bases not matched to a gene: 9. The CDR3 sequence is CASSPLDRGGGYTF. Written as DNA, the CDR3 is TGCGCCAGCAGCCCGTTGGACAGGGGCGGGGGCTACACCTTC.

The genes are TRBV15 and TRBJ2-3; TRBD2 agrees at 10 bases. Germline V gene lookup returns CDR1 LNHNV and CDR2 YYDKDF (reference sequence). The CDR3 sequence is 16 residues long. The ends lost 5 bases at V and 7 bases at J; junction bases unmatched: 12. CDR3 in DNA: TGTGCCACCAGCTCCAGCGGGGGGGCCACAAAAAATACGCAGTATTTT. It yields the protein CATSSSGGATKNTQYF.

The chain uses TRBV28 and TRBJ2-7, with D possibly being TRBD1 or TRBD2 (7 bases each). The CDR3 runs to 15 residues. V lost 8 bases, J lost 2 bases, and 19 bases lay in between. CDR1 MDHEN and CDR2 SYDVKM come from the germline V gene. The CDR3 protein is CASGRGGLTTYEQYF. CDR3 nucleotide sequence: TGTGCCAGCGGCAGGGGGGGGTTAACTACCTACGAGCAGTACTTC.

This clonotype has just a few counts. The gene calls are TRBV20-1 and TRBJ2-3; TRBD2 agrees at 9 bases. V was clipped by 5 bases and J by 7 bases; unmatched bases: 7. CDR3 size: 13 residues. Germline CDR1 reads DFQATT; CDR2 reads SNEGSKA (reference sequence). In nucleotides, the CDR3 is TGCAGTGCTCCCTTAGCGGGGGAACATACGCAGTATTTT. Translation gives CSAPLAGEHTQYF.